Sequencing of this TCR beta chain was carried out in a study of cytomegalovirus exposure and HLA in healthy donors. TCRdb's copy holds only in-frame clones and misses some; the assay was immunoSEQ multiplex PCR. The sample has 260,000 or so clones, 90% seen once. Study observations and caveats: The finding came from a later analysis; first-cohort TCR clusters tended to co-occur in the roughly 120 validation repertoires.

A note on this clone: What it recognizes is unknown.

CDR3 length: 15 residues. The germline V gene encodes CDR1 MNHNS and CDR2 SASEGT. Trimming left V 0 bases short and J 8 bases short, with 16 bases between. The rearrangement uses TRBV6-1 and TRBJ1-2; TRBD1 is a possible D gene (6 bases). This TCR was recovered from a woman in her 30s in good health and CMV-seronegative. The sample consisted of PBMCs. The CDR3 reads CASSEAFGGAEGYTF. The CDR3 DNA sequence: TGTGCCAGCAGTGAAGCCTTTGGGGGCGCGGAAGGCTACACCTTC.